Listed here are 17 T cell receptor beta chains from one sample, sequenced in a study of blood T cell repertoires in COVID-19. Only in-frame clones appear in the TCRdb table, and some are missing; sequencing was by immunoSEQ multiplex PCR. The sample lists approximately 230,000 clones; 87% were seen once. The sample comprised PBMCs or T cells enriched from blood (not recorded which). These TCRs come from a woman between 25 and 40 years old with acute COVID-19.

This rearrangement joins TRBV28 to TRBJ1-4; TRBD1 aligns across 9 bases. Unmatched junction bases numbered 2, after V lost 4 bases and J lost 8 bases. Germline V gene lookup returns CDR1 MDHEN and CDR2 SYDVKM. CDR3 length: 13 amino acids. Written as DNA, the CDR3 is TGTGCCAGCAGTTCTGGACAGGGGGAAAAACTGTTTTTT. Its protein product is CASSSGQGEKLFF.

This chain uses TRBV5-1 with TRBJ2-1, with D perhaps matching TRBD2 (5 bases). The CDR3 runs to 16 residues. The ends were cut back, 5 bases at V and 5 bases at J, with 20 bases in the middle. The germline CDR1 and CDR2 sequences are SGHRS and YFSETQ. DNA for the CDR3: TGCGCCAGCAGTTCCGGAGCGGATGAGGACCACAATGAGCAGTTCTTC. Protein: CASSSGADEDHNEQFF.

The CDR3: CASSIKQNYEQYF. The CDR3 bases are TGTGCCAGTAGTATTAAACAGAACTACGAGCAGTACTTC. The chain couples TRBV19 to TRBJ2-7; D uncertain. CDR3 length: 13 residues. The germline V gene encodes CDR1 LNHDA and CDR2 SQIVND (reference sequence). Trimming cost V 3 bases and J 3 bases, with 9 bases left between them.

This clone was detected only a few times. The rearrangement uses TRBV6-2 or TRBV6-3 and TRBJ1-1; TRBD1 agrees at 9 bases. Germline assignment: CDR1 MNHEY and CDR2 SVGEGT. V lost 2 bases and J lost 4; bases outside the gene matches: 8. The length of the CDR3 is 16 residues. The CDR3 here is CASSYLTGGAGTEAFF. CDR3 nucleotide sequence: TGTGCCAGCAGTTACCTAACAGGGGGCGCAGGCACTGAAGCTTTCTTT.

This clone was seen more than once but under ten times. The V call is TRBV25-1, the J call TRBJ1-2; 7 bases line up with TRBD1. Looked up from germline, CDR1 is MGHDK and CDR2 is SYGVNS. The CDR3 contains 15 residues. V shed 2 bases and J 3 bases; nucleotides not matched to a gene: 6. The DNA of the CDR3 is TGTGCCAGCAGTGAACCGAGGACAGGAGACTATGGCTACACCTTC. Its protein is CASSEPRTGDYGYTF.

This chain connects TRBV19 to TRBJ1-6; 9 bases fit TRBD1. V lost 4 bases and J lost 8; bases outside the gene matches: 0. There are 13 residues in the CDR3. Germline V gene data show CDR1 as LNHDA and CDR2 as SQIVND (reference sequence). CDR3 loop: CASSNRGHSPLHF. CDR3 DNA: TGTGCCAGTAGTAACAGGGGGCATTCACCCCTCCACTTT. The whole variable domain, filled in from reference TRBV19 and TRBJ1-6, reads DGGITQSPKYLFRKEGQNVTLSCEQNLNHDAMYWYRQDPGQGLRLIYYSQIVNDFQKGDIAEGYSVSREKKESFPLTVTSAQKNPTAFYLCASSNRGHSPLHFGNGTRLTVT.

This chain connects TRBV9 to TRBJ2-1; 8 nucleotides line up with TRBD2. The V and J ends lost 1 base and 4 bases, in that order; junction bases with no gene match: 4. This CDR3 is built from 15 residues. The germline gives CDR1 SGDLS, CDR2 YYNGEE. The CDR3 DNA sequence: TGTGCCAGCAGCGTAAACCCTAGCGGGTACAATGAGCAGTTCTTC. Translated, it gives CASSVNPSGYNEQFF.

CDR3 bases: TGTGCCAGCAACACATCCTTACAGGGAGATAGCAATCAGCCCCAGCATTTT. It specifies CASNTSLQGDSNQPQHF. The chain employs TRBV7-9 and TRBJ1-5; possible D gene TRBD1, 6 bases. This CDR3 spans 17 amino acids. Germline CDR1 is SEHNR and CDR2 is FQNEAQ (reference sequence). Trimming shortened V by 7 bases and J by 0 bases, and 19 bases separated the two germline ends.

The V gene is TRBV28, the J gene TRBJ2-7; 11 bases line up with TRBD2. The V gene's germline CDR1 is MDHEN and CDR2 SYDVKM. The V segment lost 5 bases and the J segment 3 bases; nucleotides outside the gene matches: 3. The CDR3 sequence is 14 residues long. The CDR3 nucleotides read TGTGCCAGCAGTAATAGCGGGAGGGGCTACGAGCAGTACTTC. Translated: CASSNSGRGYEQYF.

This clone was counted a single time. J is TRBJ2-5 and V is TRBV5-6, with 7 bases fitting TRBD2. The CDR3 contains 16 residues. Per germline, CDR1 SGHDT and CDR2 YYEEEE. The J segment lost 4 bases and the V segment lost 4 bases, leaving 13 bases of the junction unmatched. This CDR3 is CASSTIGEGSGETQYF. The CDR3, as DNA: TGTGCCAGCAGCACCATCGGGGAGGGGAGCGGAGAGACCCAGTACTTC.

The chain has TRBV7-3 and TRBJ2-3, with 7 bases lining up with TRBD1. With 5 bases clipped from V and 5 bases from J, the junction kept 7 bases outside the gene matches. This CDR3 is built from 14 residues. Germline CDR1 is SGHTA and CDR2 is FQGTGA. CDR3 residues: CASSPGQSRDTQYF. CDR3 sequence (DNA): TGTGCCAGCAGCCCGGGACAGAGCCGAGATACGCAGTATTTT.

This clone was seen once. CDR3 in amino acids: CASSLGGVGYNEQFF. As DNA, the CDR3 is TGTGCCAGCAGCTTGGGAGGAGTGGGCTACAATGAGCAGTTCTTC. The chain recombines TRBV7-3 with TRBJ2-1; D possibly corresponds to TRBD2 (6 bases). Germline lookup yields CDR1 SGHTA and CDR2 FQGTGA. The CDR3 covers 15 residues. V was pared by 3 bases and J by 3 bases, with 12 bases between.

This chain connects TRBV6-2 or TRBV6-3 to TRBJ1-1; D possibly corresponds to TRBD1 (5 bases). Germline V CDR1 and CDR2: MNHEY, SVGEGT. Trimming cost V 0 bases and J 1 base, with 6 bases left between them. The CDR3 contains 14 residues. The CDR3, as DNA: TGTGCCAGCAGTTACTCACAGGAGAACACTGAAGCTTTCTTT. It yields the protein CASSYSQENTEAFF.

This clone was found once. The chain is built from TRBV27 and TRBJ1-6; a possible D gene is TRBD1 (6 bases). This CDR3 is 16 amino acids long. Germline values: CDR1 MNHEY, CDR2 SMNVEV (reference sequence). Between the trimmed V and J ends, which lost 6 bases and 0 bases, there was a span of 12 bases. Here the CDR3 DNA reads TGTGCCAGCAGGCGGACAGTGAGCTCCTATAATTCACCCCTCCACTTT. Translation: CASRRTVSSYNSPLHF.

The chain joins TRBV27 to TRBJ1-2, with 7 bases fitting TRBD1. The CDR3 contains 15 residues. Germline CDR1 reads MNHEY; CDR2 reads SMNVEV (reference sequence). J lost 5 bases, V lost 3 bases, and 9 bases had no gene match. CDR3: CASSFEEGARYGYTF. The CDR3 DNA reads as TGTGCCAGCAGTTTTGAGGAGGGGGCGCGTTATGGCTACACCTTC.

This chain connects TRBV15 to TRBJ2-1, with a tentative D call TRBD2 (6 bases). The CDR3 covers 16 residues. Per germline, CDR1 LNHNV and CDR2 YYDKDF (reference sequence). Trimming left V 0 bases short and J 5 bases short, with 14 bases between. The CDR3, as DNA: TGTGCCACCAGCAGAGATATAAGCGGGTCGGACAATGAGCAGTTCTTC. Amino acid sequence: CATSRDISGSDNEQFF.

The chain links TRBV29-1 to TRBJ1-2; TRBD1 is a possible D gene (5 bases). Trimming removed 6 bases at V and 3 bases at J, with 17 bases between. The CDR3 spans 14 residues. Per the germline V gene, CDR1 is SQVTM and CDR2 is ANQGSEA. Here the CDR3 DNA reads TGCAGCGTCACCCAGGGAACGGGTTACTATGGCTACACCTTC. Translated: CSVTQGTGYYGYTF.